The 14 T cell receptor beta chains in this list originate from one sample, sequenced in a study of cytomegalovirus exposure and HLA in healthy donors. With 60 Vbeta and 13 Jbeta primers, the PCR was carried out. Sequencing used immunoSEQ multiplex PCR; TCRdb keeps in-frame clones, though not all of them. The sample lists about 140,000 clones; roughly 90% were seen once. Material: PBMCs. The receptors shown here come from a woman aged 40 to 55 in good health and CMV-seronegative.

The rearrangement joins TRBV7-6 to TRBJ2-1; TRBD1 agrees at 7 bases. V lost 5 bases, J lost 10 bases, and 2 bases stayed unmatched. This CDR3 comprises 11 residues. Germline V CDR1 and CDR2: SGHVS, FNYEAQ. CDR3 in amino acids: CASSPGQEQFF. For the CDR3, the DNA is TGTGCCAGCAGCCCGGGACAGGAGCAGTTCTTC.

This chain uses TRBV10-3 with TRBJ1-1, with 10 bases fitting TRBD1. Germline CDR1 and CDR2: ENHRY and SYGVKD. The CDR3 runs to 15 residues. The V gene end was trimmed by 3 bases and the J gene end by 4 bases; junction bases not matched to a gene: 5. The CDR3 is CAISDRTGGITEAFF. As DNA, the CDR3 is TGTGCCATCAGTGACCGGACAGGGGGGATCACTGAAGCTTTCTTT.

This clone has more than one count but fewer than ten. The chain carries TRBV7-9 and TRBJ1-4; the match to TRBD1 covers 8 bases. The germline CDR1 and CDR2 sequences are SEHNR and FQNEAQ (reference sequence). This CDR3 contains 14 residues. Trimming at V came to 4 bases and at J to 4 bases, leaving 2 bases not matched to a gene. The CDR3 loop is CASSSGQVNEKLFF. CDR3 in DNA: TGTGCCAGCAGCTCGGGACAGGTTAATGAAAAACTGTTTTTT.

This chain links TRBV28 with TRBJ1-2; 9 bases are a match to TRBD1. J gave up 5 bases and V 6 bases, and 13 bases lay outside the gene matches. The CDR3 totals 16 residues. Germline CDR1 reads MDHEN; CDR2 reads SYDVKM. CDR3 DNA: TGTGCCAGCAGCAGTTCCAACAGGGGGCCTGCTTATGGCTACACCTTC. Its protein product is CASSSSNRGPAYGYTF.

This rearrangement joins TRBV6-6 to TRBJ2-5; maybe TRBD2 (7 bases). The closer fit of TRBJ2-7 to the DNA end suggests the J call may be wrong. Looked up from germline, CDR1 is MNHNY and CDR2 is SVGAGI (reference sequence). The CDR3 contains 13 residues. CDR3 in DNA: TGTGCCAGCAGTTTAGGGGGGGGGTACGAGCAGTACTTC. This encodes CASSLGGGYEQYF.

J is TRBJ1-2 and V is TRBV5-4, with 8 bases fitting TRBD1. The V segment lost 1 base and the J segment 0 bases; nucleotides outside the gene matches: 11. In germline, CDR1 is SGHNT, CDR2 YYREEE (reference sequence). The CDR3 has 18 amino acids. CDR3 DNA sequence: TGTGCCAGCAGCTTGCGTCAGGGGGCGACGGGGGCTAACTATGGCTACACCTTC. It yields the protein CASSLRQGATGANYGYTF.

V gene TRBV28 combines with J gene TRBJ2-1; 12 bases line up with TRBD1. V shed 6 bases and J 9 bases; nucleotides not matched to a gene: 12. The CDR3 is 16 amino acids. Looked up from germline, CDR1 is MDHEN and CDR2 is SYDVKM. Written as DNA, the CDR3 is TGTGCCAGCAGGGCATTAGGGACAGGGGGCGCGAGTGAGCAGTTCTTC. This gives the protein CASRALGTGGASEQFF.

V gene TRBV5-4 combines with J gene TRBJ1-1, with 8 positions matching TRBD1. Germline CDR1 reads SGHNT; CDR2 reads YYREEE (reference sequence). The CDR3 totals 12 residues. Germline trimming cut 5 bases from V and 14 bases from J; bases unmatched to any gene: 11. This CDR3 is CASSTHRDRRFF. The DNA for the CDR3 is TGTGCCAGCAGTACACACCGGGACAGGAGGTTCTTT. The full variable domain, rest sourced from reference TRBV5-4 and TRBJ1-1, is ETGVTQSPTHLIKTRGQQVTLRCSSQSGHNTVSWYQQALGQGPQFIFQYYREEENGRGNFPPRFSGLQFPNYSSELNVNALELDDSALYLCASSTHRDRRFFGQGTRLTVV.

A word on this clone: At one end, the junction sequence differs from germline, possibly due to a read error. The CDR3: CSSSYTVLGTEAFF. The CDR3 region has the DNA TGTTCCAGCAGCTATACAGTATTGGGCACTGAAGCTTTCTTT. The J gene is TRBJ1-1, the V gene TRBV7-9; D not resolved. The CDR3 covers 14 residues. Germline V gene lookup returns CDR1 SEHNR and CDR2 FQNEAQ (reference sequence). Filled out from reference TRBV7-9 and TRBJ1-1, the complete variable domain reads DTGVSQNPRHKITKRGQNVTFRCDPISEHNRLYWYRQTLGQGPEFLTYFQNEAQLEKSRLLSDRFSAERPKGSFSTLEIQRTEQGDSAMYLCSSSYTVLGTEAFFGQGTRLTVV.

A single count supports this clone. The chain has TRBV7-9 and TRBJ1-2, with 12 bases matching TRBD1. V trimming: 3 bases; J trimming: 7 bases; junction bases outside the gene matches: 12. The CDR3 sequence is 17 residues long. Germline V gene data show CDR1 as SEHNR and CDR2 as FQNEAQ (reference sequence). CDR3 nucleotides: TGTGCCAGCAGCTTTAGAGCAGCGGGACAGGGGGCCTTTGGCTACACCTTC. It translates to CASSFRAAGQGAFGYTF.

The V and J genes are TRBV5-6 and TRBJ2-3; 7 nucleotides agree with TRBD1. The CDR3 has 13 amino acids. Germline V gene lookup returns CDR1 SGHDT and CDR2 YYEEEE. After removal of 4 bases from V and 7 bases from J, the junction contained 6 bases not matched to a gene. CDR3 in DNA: TGTGCCAGCAGCGCTCAACAGGGGTATACGCAGTATTTT. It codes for CASSAQQGYTQYF. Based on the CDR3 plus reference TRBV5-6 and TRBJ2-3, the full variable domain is DAGVTQSPTHLIKTRGQQVTLRCSPKSGHDTVSWYQQALGQGPQFIFQYYEEEERQRGNFPDRFSGHQFPNYSSELNVNALLLGDSALYLCASSAQQGYTQYFGPGTRLTVL.

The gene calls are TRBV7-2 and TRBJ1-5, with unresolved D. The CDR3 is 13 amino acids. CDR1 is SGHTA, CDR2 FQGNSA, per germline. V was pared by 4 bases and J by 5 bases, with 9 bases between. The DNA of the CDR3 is TGTGCCAGCAGCTCAAACAGAGATCAGCCCCAGCATTTT. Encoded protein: CASSSNRDQPQHF. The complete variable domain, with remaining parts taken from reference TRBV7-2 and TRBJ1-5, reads GAGVSQSPSNKVTEKGKDVELRCDPISGHTALYWYRQSLGQGLEFLIYFQGNSAPDKSGLPSDRFSAERTGGSVSTLTIQRTQQEDSAVYLCASSSNRDQPQHFGDGTRLSIL.

CDR3 sequence (DNA): TGCGCCAGCAGCCAAGATAACGGGTATAATTCACCCCTCCACTTT. Translating it yields CASSQDNGYNSPLHF. The V gene is TRBV4-3, the J gene TRBJ1-6; D gene unclear. With 0 bases removed from V and 4 bases from J, the gap between germline ends came to 7 bases. This CDR3 is 15 amino acids long. The germline CDR1 and CDR2 sequences are LGHNA and YSLEER.

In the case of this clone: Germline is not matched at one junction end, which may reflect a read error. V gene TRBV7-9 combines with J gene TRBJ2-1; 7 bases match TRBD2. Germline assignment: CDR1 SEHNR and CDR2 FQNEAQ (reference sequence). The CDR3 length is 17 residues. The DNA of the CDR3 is TGTTCCAGCAGCTTACTTTTAGGCGGGAGACGGTTCAATGAGCAGTTCTTC. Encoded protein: CSSSLLLGGRRFNEQFF.